This T cell receptor (beta chain) was identified in a study of T-cell memory formation after mild COVID-19. The sample holds a few counts of this clonotype. Its antigen is undetermined. Study-wide results and caveats: From day 15 to 85, contracting clones were balanced between CD4 and CD8, whereas later expanders leaned toward CD4+. CD4+ contracting clones lay mainly in CM and EM, CD8+ ones in EMRA.

V lost 2 bases and J lost 2, with 16 bases in between. Per the germline V gene, CDR1 is MNHEY and CDR2 is SVGAGI. The CDR3 has 16 amino acids. 5'RACE with constant-segment primers yielded barcoded, UMI-tagged TCR alpha and TCR beta cDNA libraries. TCRdb ran MiXCR on the 5' RACE reads and lists one entry per CDR3 protein. The top ten clones hold under 15% of a sample with a few hundred thousand distinct CDR3 sequences, 20% to 25% of them seen once. Specimen: PBMCs or a T cell subset sorted from them (not recorded which). This receptor was identified in an adult woman who had mild COVID-19 (a few samples of this study predate the infection). Cell type and time point are not known. The V and J genes are TRBV6-5 and TRBJ2-7; D might be TRBD1 (5 bases). CDR3 nucleotides: TGTGCCAGCAGTTACGCTGGGCAGGGCGAAGCCTACGAGCAGTACTTC. Protein product: CASSYAGQGEAYEQYF.